The 23 T cell receptor beta chains below were found in one sample sequenced in a study of prognosis after radiotherapy for stage I lung cancer. Amplification of TCR beta CDR3 from genomic DNA used two-round multiplex PCR. Used in first-round PCR were primers specific to each TRBV and TRBJ gene. TCRdb independently ran MiXCR on the multiplex PCR reads; one entry per CDR3 protein. The sample records 25,000 to 30,000 distinct CDR3 sequences, roughly 31% being singletons. Specimen: PBMCs, collected before or after stereotactic body radiation therapy (not recorded which). The receptors stem from a donor over 45 with non-small cell lung cancer.

At least ten counts were recorded for this clonotype. The V call is TRBV7-9, the J call TRBJ2-2; no firm D call. Per the germline V gene, CDR1 is SEHNR and CDR2 is FQNEAQ (reference sequence). V was pared by 2 bases and J by 3 bases, with 7 bases between. The CDR3 runs to 14 residues. The CDR3 here is CASSLSGYTGELFF. The CDR3 DNA sequence: TGTGCCAGCAGCTTATCGGGTTACACCGGGGAGCTGTTTTTT.

The CDR3 DNA is TGTGCCAGCAGCTTAAGAGACAGGCTCCAAGAGACCCAGTACTTC. It is translated as CASSLRDRLQETQYF. This chain links TRBV5-4 with TRBJ2-5, with a tentative D call TRBD1 (6 bases). Germline V gene sequence: CDR1 SGHNT, CDR2 YYREEE (reference sequence). Trimming pared 2 bases from V and 1 base from J, leaving 12 bases between. CDR3 length equals 15 residues.

Ten or more counts support this clonotype. The V and J genes are TRBV6-1 and TRBJ2-7; D is perhaps TRBD2 (6 bases). CDR3 length: 13 amino acids. The germline V and J ends were trimmed by 8 bases and 1 base, with 12 bases remaining between them. Germline CDR1 is MNHNS and CDR2 is SASEGT. CDR3 sequence reads: CASAAGSSYEQYF. In DNA, the CDR3 is TGTGCCAGCGCGGCCGGGAGTTCCTACGAGCAGTACTTC.

This clonotype was seen repeatedly, ten times or more. The chain couples TRBV20-1 to TRBJ2-2, with D unclear. Trimming removed 2 bases from V and 5 bases from J, with 15 bases in between. CDR3 size: 15 residues. Germline V gives CDR1 DFQATT, CDR2 SNEGSKA (reference sequence). In DNA, the CDR3 is TGCAGTGCTAGAAGGAGCGTCCTGGGGACCGGGGAGCTGTTTTTT. This gives the protein CSARRSVLGTGELFF.

About this clonotype itself: A much larger clone is a single base away; this may be a read error. This chain uses TRBV3-1 with TRBJ1-5, with D uncertain. The CDR3 sequence is 14 residues long. Germline V gene lookup returns CDR1 LGHDT and CDR2 YNNKEL (reference sequence). The V end was cut by 1 base, the J end by 10 bases, with 14 bases between. This chain's CDR3 is CASSQGVIRFPQHF. The CDR3 DNA reads as TGTGCCAGCAGCCAAGGGGTGATCCGCTTTCCCCAGCATTTT.

As for this clonotype: A much larger clone lies a single base off, so this may be a read error. The V gene is TRBV4-2, the J gene TRBJ2-7; D remains ambiguous. The CDR3 runs 14 residues. Looked up from germline, CDR1 is LGHNA and CDR2 is YNFKEQ. Trimming stripped 1 base from V and 4 bases from J, with 11 bases between. The CDR3 nucleotides read TGTGCCAGCAGCCAAGCCGCGTCCCGTTACGAGCAGTACTTC. Protein product: CASSQAASRYEQYF.

The chain uses TRBV12-3 or TRBV12-4 and TRBJ2-1, with D uncertain. V gave up 2 bases and J gave up 3 bases, with 14 bases separating them. The CDR3 extends over 16 amino acids. The chain's CDR3 is CASSLLRRAHYNEQFF. The CDR3 region has the DNA TGTGCCAGCAGTTTACTCCGAAGGGCCCACTACAATGAGCAGTTCTTC.

This clonotype was found many times. This chain connects TRBV6-1 to TRBJ2-7, with TRBD1 matching over 9 bases. Germline lookup yields CDR1 MNHNS and CDR2 SASEGT. V was pared by 5 bases and J by 2 bases, with 4 bases of the junction left unmatched. The length of the CDR3 is 14 residues. The DNA of the CDR3 is TGTGCCAGCAGTAGGGACAGGGACACCTACGAGCAGTACTTC. Protein product: CASSRDRDTYEQYF.

This clonotype appeared many times. The gene calls are TRBV7-9 and TRBJ1-1, with D perhaps TRBD1 (6 bases). Germline values: CDR1 SEHNR, CDR2 FQNEAQ (reference sequence). Trimming shortened V by 0 bases and J by 6 bases, and 11 bases separated the two germline ends. The CDR3 loop spans 14 amino acids. The CDR3: CASSLAGAGSEAFF. In DNA form, the CDR3 reads TGTGCCAGCAGCTTAGCGGGGGCAGGGTCTGAAGCTTTCTTT.

This clonotype was counted at least ten times. This may be a read error: a much more frequent sequence differs by one nucleotide. This chain joins TRBV6-1 and TRBJ2-1; maybe TRBD1 (7 bases). This CDR3 is built from 14 residues. Germline-derived CDR1 and CDR2 are MNHNS and SASEGT. The CDR3 sequence: CAAERGQGDNEQSF. The CDR3, as DNA: TGTGCAGCCGAACGGGGGCAGGGGGACAATGAGCAGTCCTTC.

By share of the sample, this clonotype is medium-sized. This chain connects TRBV4-2 to TRBJ2-1; no reliable D call. The CDR3 has 14 residues. Per germline, CDR1 LGHNA and CDR2 YNFKEQ. Between the trimmed V and J ends, which lost 2 bases and 3 bases, there was a span of 8 bases. Written as DNA, the CDR3 is TGTGCCAGCAGCCAAACTGACGGCTACAATGAGCAGTTCTTC. Residues: CASSQTDGYNEQFF.

This clonotype came up a few times. With a much larger clone just one base away, this may be a read error. The chain joins TRBV5-6 to TRBJ1-2, with a weak D call TRBD1 (5 bases). The CDR3 covers 14 residues. CDR1 and CDR2 from the germline V gene are SGHDT and YYEEEE. CDR3 bases: TGTGCCAGCAGCTTGGCGGCAGGGAGGAATGGCTGCACCTTC. Translating gives CASSLAAGRNGCTF.

In its sample, this clonotype was seen many times. The chain links TRBV2 to TRBJ2-7, with no clear D. This CDR3 has 13 residues. Trimming removed 8 bases at V and 6 bases at J, with 17 bases between. Germline assignment: CDR1 SNHLY and CDR2 FYNNEI. The CDR3 region has the DNA TGTGCCAGCTATTTTTTGGGCGTGGGCGAGCAGTACTTC. This sequence encodes CASYFLGVGEQYF.

This clonotype was observed at least ten times. J is TRBJ2-1 and V is TRBV7-2, with a tentative D call TRBD2 (5 bases). This CDR3 has 15 residues. Germline V gene data show CDR1 as SGHTA and CDR2 as FQGNSA. Trimming took off 1 base at V and 7 bases at J, with 14 bases between the two ends. The CDR3 DNA follows: TGTGCCAGCAGCTTAGTTCCGGGAAGGGTAAATGAGCAGTTCTTC. Its translation is CASSLVPGRVNEQFF.

This clonotype was seen repeatedly, ten times or more. The chain carries TRBV4-1 and TRBJ2-3; perhaps TRBD2 as D (5 bases). Trimming removed 8 bases from V and 8 bases from J, with 11 bases in between. Germline V gene data show CDR1 as MGHRA and CDR2 as YSYEKL. This CDR3 region has 11 residues. CDR3 coding DNA: TGCGCCAGCGAGGGTAGTGCTACGCAGTATTTT. This encodes CASEGSATQYF.

This clonotype appeared many times. The V and J genes are TRBV6-1 and TRBJ2-2, with TRBD1 identical over 10 bases. V trimming: 7 bases; J trimming: 9 bases; junction bases outside the gene matches: 5. The CDR3 contains 13 residues. Germline CDR1 reads MNHNS; CDR2 reads SASEGT. In DNA, the CDR3 is TGTGCCAGCACCAGACAGGGGGCCTGGGAGCTGTTTTTT. Translating gives CASTRQGAWELFF.

This clonotype ranks as medium-sized (0.01 to 0.1%). The chain combines TRBV2 with TRBJ2-1; the D call may be TRBD1 or TRBD2 (6 bases each). The length of the CDR3 is 15 residues. Deletions cut 3 bases from V and 3 bases from J, with 12 bases between. Germline lookup yields CDR1 SNHLY and CDR2 FYNNEI. CDR3: CASSDGGAFYNEQFF. CDR3 nucleotides: TGTGCCAGCAGTGACGGGGGCGCTTTCTACAATGAGCAGTTCTTC.

The sample holds many counts of this clonotype. The chain uses TRBV28 and TRBJ1-4, with D maybe TRBD1 (5 bases). Germline V gene lookup returns CDR1 MDHEN and CDR2 SYDVKM. V was cut by 0 bases and J by 4 bases, with 12 bases left in between. This CDR3 spans 16 amino acids. The CDR3 DNA is TGTGCCAGCAGTTTATGGTCCAGGGTCGTTAATGAAAAACTGTTTTTT. This sequence encodes CASSLWSRVVNEKLFF.

At least ten counts were recorded for this clonotype. The gene calls are TRBV6-4 and TRBJ2-7; 16 bases fit TRBD2. Per the germline V gene, CDR1 is MRHNA and CDR2 is SNTAGT. V lost 5 bases, J lost 1 base, and 11 bases stayed unmatched. This CDR3 region has 19 residues. The CDR3, as DNA: TGTGCCAGCAGTTATGGGACTAGCGGGAGGGGACTGTATTCCTACGAGCAGTACTTC. Translation: CASSYGTSGRGLYSYEQYF.

In the case of this clonotype: This may be a read error: a much more frequent sequence differs by one nucleotide. V gene TRBV6-1 combines with J gene TRBJ2-5, with D tentatively TRBD2 (7 bases). Germline V CDR1 and CDR2: MNHNS, SASEGT. CDR3 length: 16 amino acids. As DNA, the CDR3 is TGTGCCAGCAGTGGCCTAGGGGGAGGGAACCAAGAGGCCCAGTACTTC. Protein product: CASSGLGGGNQEAQYF.

This clonotype has at least ten counts. The chain joins TRBV20-1 to TRBJ2-1; D remains ambiguous. The CDR3 is 14 residues long. Germline CDR1 is DFQATT and CDR2 is SNEGSKA (reference sequence). V was trimmed by 3 bases and J by 6 bases, leaving 15 bases between them. The CDR3 DNA is TGCAGTGCTAGGACACCCCTGCCCTCCAATGAGCAGTTCTTC. Translation: CSARTPLPSNEQFF.

This clonotype came up many times. The chain carries TRBV3-1 and TRBJ2-6; D possibly uses TRBD1 or TRBD2 (6 bases each). This CDR3 has 15 amino acids. Germline V lookup: CDR1 LGHDT, CDR2 YNNKEL (reference sequence). The V gene lost 4 bases and the J gene lost 1 base, with 8 bases spanning the gap. The CDR3 here is CASSLGGSGANVLTF. Here the CDR3 DNA reads TGTGCCAGCAGCCTAGGGGGGTCTGGGGCCAACGTCCTGACTTTC.

This clonotype appeared many times. The rearrangement joins TRBV30 to TRBJ1-5; D unresolved. V lost 0 bases and J lost 5, with 5 bases in between. Germline V gene lookup returns CDR1 GTSNPN and CDR2 SVGIG (reference sequence). The CDR3 is 12 residues long. CDR3 coding DNA: TGTGCCTGGAGTGTACGTGATCAGCCCCAGCATTTT. Encoded protein: CAWSVRDQPQHF.